This TCR beta chain appears in the sequencing data of a study of OX40 agonist ivuxolimab in advanced cancers. Study-wide results and caveats: Researchers report that CD8+ T cells had, on average, more expanded clones than CD4+.

Some clones are missing from TCRdb's copy, which holds only in-frame ones; the method was immunoSEQ multiplex PCR. The sample contains 50,000 or so clones, around 85% of which appear only once. CDR3 length: 15 amino acids. In germline, CDR1 is SGHRS, CDR2 YFSETQ. The germline V and J ends were trimmed by 4 bases and 0 bases, with 12 bases remaining between them. Worth noting for this clone: Its antigen remains unidentified.

The TCR originated in an adult with an advanced solid tumor such as melanoma, head and neck, liver or kidney cancer. The chain carries TRBV5-1 and TRBJ2-3, with D possibly matching TRBD2 (5 bases). The sequences come from CD4+ or CD8+ T cells sorted from blood, collected in a trial of the OX40 agonist ivuxolimab. The CDR3 DNA follows: TGCGCCAGCAGCGCGGACTTGTGGAGCACAGATACGCAGTATTTT. Protein: CASSADLWSTDTQYF.